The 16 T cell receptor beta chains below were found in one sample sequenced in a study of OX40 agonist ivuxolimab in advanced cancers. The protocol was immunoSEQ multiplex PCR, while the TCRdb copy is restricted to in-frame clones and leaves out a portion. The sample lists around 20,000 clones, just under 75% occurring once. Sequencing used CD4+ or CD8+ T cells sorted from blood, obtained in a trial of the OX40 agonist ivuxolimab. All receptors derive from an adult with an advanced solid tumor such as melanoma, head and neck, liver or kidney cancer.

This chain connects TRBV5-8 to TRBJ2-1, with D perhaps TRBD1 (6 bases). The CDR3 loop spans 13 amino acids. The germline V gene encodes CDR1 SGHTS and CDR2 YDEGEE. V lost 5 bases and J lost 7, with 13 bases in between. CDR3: CASSRTGLNEQFF. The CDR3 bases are TGTGCCAGCAGTCGAACAGGGTTGAATGAGCAGTTCTTC.

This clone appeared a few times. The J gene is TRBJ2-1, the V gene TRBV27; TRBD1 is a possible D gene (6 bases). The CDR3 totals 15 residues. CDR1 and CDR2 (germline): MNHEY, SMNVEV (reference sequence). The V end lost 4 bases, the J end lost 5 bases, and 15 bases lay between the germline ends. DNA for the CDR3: TGTGCCAGCAGTTCAATTCCGGACAGTGACAATGAGCAGTTCTTC. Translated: CASSSIPDSDNEQFF.

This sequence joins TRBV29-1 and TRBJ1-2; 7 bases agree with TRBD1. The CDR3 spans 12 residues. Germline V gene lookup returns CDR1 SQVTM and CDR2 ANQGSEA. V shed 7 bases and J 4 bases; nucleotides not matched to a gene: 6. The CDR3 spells CSAWDSTYGYTF. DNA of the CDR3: TGCAGCGCTTGGGACAGCACCTATGGCTACACCTTC.

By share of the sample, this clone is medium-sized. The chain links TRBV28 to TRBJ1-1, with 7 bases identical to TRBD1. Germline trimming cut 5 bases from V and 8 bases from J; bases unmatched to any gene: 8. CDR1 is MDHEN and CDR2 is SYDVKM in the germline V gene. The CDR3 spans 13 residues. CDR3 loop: CASSNRGQIEAFF. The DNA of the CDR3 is TGTGCCAGCAGTAATAGGGGGCAGATCGAAGCTTTCTTT.

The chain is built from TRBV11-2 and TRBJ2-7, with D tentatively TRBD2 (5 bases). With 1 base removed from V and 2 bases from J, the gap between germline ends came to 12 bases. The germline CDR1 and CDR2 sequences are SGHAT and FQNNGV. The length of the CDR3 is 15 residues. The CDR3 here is CASSLGLASTYEQYF. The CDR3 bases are TGTGCCAGCAGCTTAGGTTTAGCGTCCACCTACGAGCAGTACTTC.

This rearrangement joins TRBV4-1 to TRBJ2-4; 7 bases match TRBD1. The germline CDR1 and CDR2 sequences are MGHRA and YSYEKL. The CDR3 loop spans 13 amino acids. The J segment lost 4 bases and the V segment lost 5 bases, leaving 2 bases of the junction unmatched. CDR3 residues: CASSSGQKNIQYF. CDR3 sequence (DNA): TGCGCCAGCAGCTCGGGACAGAAAAACATTCAGTACTTC.

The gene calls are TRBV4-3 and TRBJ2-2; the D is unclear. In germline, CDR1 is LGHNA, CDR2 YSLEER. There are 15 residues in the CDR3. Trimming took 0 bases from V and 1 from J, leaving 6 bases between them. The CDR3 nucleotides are TGCGCCAGCAGCCAAGATCTCGGGAACACCGGGGAGCTGTTTTTT. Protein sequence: CASSQDLGNTGELFF.

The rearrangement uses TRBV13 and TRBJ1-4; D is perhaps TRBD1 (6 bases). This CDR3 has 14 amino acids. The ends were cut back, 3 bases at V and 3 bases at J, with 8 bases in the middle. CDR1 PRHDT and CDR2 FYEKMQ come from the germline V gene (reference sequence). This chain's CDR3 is CASSFRTANEKLFF. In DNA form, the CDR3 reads TGTGCCAGCAGCTTTAGGACAGCTAATGAAAAACTGTTTTTT.

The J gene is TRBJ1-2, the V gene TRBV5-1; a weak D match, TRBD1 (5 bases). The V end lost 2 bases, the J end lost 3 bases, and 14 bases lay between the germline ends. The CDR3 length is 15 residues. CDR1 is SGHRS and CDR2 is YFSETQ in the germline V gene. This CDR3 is CASSFLDPGHYGYTF. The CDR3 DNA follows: TGCGCCAGCAGCTTCCTGGATCCAGGGCACTATGGCTACACCTTC.

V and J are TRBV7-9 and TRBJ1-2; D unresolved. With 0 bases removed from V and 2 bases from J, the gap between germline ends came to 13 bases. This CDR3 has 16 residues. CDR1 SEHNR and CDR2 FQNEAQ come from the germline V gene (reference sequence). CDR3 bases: TGTGCCAGCAGCTTAGCCCGTGGCAGCCTAAACTATGGCTACACCTTC. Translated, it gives CASSLARGSLNYGYTF. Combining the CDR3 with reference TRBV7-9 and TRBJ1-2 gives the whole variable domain DTGVSQNPRHKITKRGQNVTFRCDPISEHNRLYWYRQTLGQGPEFLTYFQNEAQLEKSRLLSDRFSAERPKGSFSTLEIQRTEQGDSAMYLCASSLARGSLNYGYTFGSGTRLTVV.

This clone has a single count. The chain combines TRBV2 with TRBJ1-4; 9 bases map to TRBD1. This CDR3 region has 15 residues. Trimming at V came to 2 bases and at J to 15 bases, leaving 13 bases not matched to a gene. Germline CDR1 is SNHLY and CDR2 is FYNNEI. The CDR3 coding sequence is TGTGCCAGCAGTGAACAACAGGGGGCCGCCGGGGTAGTGTTTTTT. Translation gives CASSEQQGAAGVVFF. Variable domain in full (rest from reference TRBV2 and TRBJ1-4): EPEVTQTPSHQVTQMGQEVILRCVPISNHLYFYWYRQILGQKVEFLVSFYNNEISEKSEIFDDQFSVERPDGSNFTLKIRSTKLEDSAMYFCASSEQQGAAGVVFFGSGTQLSVL.

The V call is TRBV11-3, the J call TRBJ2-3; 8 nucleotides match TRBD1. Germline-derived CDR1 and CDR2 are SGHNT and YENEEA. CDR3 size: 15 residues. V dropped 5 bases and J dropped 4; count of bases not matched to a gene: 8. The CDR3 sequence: CASSPLGQGADTQYF. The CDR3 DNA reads TGTGCCAGCAGCCCTCTCGGACAGGGAGCAGATACGCAGTATTTT. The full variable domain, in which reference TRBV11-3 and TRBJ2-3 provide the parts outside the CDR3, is EAGVVQSPRYKIIEKKQPVAFWCNPISGHNTLYWYLQNLGQGPELLIRYENEEAVDDSQLPKDRFSAERLKGVDSTLKIQPAELGDSAVYLCASSPLGQGADTQYFGPGTRLTVL.

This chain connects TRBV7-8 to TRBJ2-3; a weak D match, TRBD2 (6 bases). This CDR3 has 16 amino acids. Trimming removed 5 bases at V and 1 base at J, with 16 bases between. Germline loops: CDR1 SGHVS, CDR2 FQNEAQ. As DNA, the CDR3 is TGTGCCAGCAGCGCCGGGACTCTTGAGGGCACAGATACGCAGTATTTT. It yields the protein CASSAGTLEGTDTQYF.

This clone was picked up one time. The CDR3: CASSDGTGNSPLHF. Here the CDR3 DNA reads TGTGCCAGCAGTGACGGGACAGGGAATTCACCCCTCCACTTT. The chain has TRBV2 and TRBJ1-6, with 9 nucleotides matching TRBD1. The CDR3 runs 14 residues. V was pared by 3 bases and J by 7 bases, with 1 base of the junction left unmatched. In germline, CDR1 is SNHLY, CDR2 FYNNEI.

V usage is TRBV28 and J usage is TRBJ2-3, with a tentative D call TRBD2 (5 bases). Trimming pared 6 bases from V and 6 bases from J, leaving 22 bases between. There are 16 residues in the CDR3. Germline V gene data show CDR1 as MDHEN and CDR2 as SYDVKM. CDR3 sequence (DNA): TGTGCCAGCAGCCGTTTTAGCGACTCCGCCGGGGATACGCAGTATTTT. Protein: CASSRFSDSAGDTQYF. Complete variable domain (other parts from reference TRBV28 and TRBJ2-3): DVKVTQSSRYLVKRTGEKVFLECVQDMDHENMFWYRQDPGLGLRLIYFSYDVKMKEKGDIPEGYSVSREKKERFSLILESASTNQTSMYLCASSRFSDSAGDTQYFGPGTRLTVL.

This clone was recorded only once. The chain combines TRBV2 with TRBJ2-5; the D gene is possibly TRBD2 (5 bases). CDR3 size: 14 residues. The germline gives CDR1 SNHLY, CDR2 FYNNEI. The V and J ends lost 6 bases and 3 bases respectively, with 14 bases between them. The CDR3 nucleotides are TGTGCCAGCAGCCCAGAGGGCGGTGAAGAGACCCAGTACTTC. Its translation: CASSPEGGEETQYF. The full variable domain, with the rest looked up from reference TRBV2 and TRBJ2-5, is EPEVTQTPSHQVTQMGQEVILRCVPISNHLYFYWYRQILGQKVEFLVSFYNNEISEKSEIFDDQFSVERPDGSNFTLKIRSTKLEDSAMYFCASSPEGGEETQYFGPGTRLLVL.